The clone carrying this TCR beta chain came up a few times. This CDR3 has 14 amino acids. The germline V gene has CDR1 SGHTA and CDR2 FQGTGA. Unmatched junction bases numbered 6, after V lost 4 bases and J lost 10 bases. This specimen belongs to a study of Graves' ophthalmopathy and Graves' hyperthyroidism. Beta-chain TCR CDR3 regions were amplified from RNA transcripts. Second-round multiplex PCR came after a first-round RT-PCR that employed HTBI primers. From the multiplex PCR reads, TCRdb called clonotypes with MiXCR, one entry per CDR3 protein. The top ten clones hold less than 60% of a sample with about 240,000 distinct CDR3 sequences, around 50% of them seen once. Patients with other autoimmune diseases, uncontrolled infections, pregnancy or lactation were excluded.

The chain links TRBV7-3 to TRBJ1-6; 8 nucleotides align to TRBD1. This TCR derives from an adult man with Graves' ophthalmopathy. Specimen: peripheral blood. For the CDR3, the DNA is TGTGCCAGCAGCTACGACAGGGGTAACTCACCCCTCCACTTT. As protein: CASSYDRGNSPLHF.